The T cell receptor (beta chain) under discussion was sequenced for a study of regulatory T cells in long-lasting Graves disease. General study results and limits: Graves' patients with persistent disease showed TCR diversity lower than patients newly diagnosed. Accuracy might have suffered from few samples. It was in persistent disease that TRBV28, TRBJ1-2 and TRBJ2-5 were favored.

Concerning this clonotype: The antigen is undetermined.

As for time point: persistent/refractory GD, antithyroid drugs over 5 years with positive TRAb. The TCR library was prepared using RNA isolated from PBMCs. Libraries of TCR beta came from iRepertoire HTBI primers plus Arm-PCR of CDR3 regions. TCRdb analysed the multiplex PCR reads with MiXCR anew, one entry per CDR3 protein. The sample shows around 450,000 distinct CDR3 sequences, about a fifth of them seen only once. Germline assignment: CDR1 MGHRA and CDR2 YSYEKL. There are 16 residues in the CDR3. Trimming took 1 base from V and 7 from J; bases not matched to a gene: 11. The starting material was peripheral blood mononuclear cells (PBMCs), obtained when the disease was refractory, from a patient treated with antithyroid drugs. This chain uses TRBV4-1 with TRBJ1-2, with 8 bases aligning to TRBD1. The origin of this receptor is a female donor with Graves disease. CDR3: CASSQVGQGGSAGYTF. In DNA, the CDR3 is TGCGCCAGCAGCCAAGTTGGACAGGGAGGATCAGCTGGCTACACCTTC.